Listed below are T cell receptor beta chains from one sample, sequenced in a study of CD8+ T cells in alopecia areata. TCRdb's table, derived via immunoSEQ multiplex PCR, lists solely in-frame clones and lacks some. The table lists around 250,000 clones, under 80% of them singletons, with more than 0.95% in the top ten. The sequences come from CD4+ T cells sorted from blood, collected at week 0. The receptors come from a human donor with alopecia areata. The CDR3 runs from the conserved cysteine through the conserved F or W. The order of the fields is D gene, clone size, V gene, J gene, CDR3 DNA, CDR3 protein. The D gene is left open where the match is weak. Expanded clones are given a class, and other clones once, few, many or no size at all.

D gene: .
clone size: .
V gene: TRBV19
J gene: TRBJ2-5
CDR3 DNA: TGTGCCAGTAGTTCGGGGGGCCGGGAGACCCAGTACTTC
CDR3 protein: CASSSGGRETQYF

D gene: .
clone size: .
V gene: TRBV23-1
J gene: TRBJ2-4
CDR3 DNA: TGCGCCAGCAGTGGGGGACACATTCAGTACTTC
CDR3 protein: CASSGGHIQYF

D gene: .
clone size: .
V gene: TRBV9
J gene: TRBJ2-7
CDR3 DNA: TGTGCCAGCAGCGTAGCTACAGAGAAATTCGACGAGCAGTACTTC
CDR3 protein: CASSVATEKFDEQYF

D gene: .
clone size: .
V gene: TRBV5-6
J gene: TRBJ1-2
CDR3 DNA: TGTGCCAGCAGCTTGGCCGCGGGGGAAAACTATGGCTACACCTTC
CDR3 protein: CASSLAAGENYGYTF

D gene: .
clone size: .
V gene: TRBV14
J gene: TRBJ2-5
CDR3 DNA: TGTGCCAGCAGCCCTAGGAGCGGCCACGAGACCCAGTACTTC
CDR3 protein: CASSPRSGHETQYF

D gene: TRBD1
clone size: .
V gene: TRBV5-1
J gene: TRBJ2-1
CDR3 DNA: TGCGCCAGCAGCCCGGGACAGTTCTACAATGAGCAGTTCTTC
CDR3 protein: CASSPGQFYNEQFF

D gene: TRBD2
clone size: .
V gene: TRBV5-1
J gene: TRBJ2-7
CDR3 DNA: TGCGCCAGCAGCCCCAGCGGGGGGGAGATCTACGAGCAGTACTTC
CDR3 protein: CASSPSGGEIYEQYF

D gene: .
clone size: .
V gene: TRBV30
J gene: TRBJ1-2
CDR3 DNA: TGTGCCTGGAGTACCCCACCGGGGTTCTATGGCTACACCTTC
CDR3 protein: CAWSTPPGFYGYTF

D gene: .
clone size: .
V gene: TRBV23-1
J gene: TRBJ1-2
CDR3 DNA: TGCGCCAGCACCCGCGAATGTGTAGGGGAGGCCCCTAACTATGGCTACACCTTC
CDR3 protein: CASTRECVGEAPNYGYTF

D gene: TRBD1
clone size: .
V gene: TRBV7-9
J gene: TRBJ1-6
CDR3 DNA: TGTGCCAGCAGCTCACAGGGGGCTGGTAATTCACCCCTCCACTTT
CDR3 protein: CASSSQGAGNSPLHF

D gene: .
clone size: .
V gene: TRBV2
J gene: TRBJ2-2
CDR3 DNA: TGTGCCAGCAGGGACAGAACGAACACCGGGGAGCTGTTTTTT
CDR3 protein: CASRDRTNTGELFF

D gene: .
clone size: .
V gene: TRBV5-1
J gene: TRBJ2-2
CDR3 DNA: TGCGCCAGCAGCTTGTCAGACATTCTCACCGGGGAGCTGTTTTTT
CDR3 protein: CASSLSDILTGELFF

D gene: TRBD2
clone size: .
V gene: TRBV9
J gene: TRBJ2-3
CDR3 DNA: TGTGCCAGCAGTAGAGCGGGGGGGCCCACAGATACGCAGTATTTT
CDR3 protein: CASSRAGGPTDTQYF

D gene: .
clone size: .
V gene: TRBV29-1
J gene: TRBJ1-5
CDR3 DNA: TGCAGCGTTGAAGAAGCCGTTGGGCAGCCCCAGCATTTT
CDR3 protein: CSVEEAVGQPQHF

D gene: .
clone size: .
V gene: TRBV7-2
J gene: TRBJ2-5
CDR3 DNA: TGTGCCAGCAGCTTAGGTGGGGCGTTACAAGAGACCCAGTACTTC
CDR3 protein: CASSLGGALQETQYF

D gene: .
clone size: .
V gene: TRBV4-1
J gene: TRBJ1-2
CDR3 DNA: TGCGCCAGCAGCCAAGTTCAGGCTGTCGGAGGCTACACCTTC
CDR3 protein: CASSQVQAVGGYTF

D gene: TRBD1
clone size: .
V gene: TRBV25-1
J gene: TRBJ1-2
CDR3 DNA: TGTGCCAGTGAGGCCGGGGACAGGGCGACCTATGGCTACACCTTC
CDR3 protein: CASEAGDRATYGYTF

D gene: .
clone size: .
V gene: TRBV4-1
J gene: TRBJ1-4
CDR3 DNA: TGCGCCAGCAGCCATCGGGGGAGGGATGAAAAACTGTTTTTT
CDR3 protein: CASSHRGRDEKLFF

D gene: TRBD2
clone size: .
V gene: TRBV5-6
J gene: TRBJ2-5
CDR3 DNA: TGTGCCAGCAGCTTGGGACTAGCGGGCGGAGAGACCCAGTACTTC
CDR3 protein: CASSLGLAGGETQYF

D gene: .
clone size: .
V gene: TRBV21-1
J gene: TRBJ2-7
CDR3 DNA: TGTGCCAGCATCCCACCGGACCCCTACGAGCAGTACTTC
CDR3 protein: CASIPPDPYEQYF

D gene: .
clone size: few
V gene: TRBV29-1
J gene: TRBJ1-3
CDR3 DNA: TGCAGCGCTCGGACGGGCTCTGGAAACACCATATATTTT
CDR3 protein: CSARTGSGNTIYF

D gene: .
clone size: .
V gene: TRBV2
J gene: TRBJ1-3
CDR3 DNA: TGTGCCAGCAGTGAAAGAAACACCATATATTTT
CDR3 protein: CASSERNTIYF

D gene: .
clone size: once
V gene: TRBV5-6
J gene: TRBJ2-6
CDR3 DNA: TGTGCCAGCAGCTTTACAGGTCGTGGGGCCAACGTCCTGACTTTC
CDR3 protein: CASSFTGRGANVLTF

D gene: .
clone size: few
V gene: TRBV7-3
J gene: TRBJ2-3
CDR3 DNA: TGTGCCAGCAGCTCGACAGTAACGAGCACAGATACGCAGTATTTT
CDR3 protein: CASSSTVTSTDTQYF

D gene: .
clone size: .
V gene: TRBV13
J gene: TRBJ2-3
CDR3 DNA: TGTGCCAGCAGCTTAGGGGCGGGGCCGAGCACAGATACGCAGTATTTT
CDR3 protein: CASSLGAGPSTDTQYF

D gene: .
clone size: many
V gene: TRBV15
J gene: TRBJ2-2
CDR3 DNA: TGTGCCACCACGACTAGTTTGGCCGGGGAGCTGTTTTTT
CDR3 protein: CATTTSLAGELFF

D gene: .
clone size: .
V gene: TRBV29-1
J gene: TRBJ1-1
CDR3 DNA: TGCAGCGGGCTTGGGCGCACTGAAGCTTTCTTT
CDR3 protein: CSGLGRTEAFF

D gene: .
clone size: .
V gene: TRBV14
J gene: TRBJ2-5
CDR3 DNA: TGTGCCAGCAGCCAAGAACTAGGACCTCAAGAGACCCAGTACTTC
CDR3 protein: CASSQELGPQETQYF

D gene: TRBD2
clone size: .
V gene: TRBV9
J gene: TRBJ2-1
CDR3 DNA: TGTGCCAGCAGCGCGGTTCCCCTAGCGGGGGGGGTTGAGCAGTTCTTC
CDR3 protein: CASSAVPLAGGVEQFF

D gene: .
clone size: .
V gene: TRBV10-3
J gene: TRBJ1-6
CDR3 DNA: TGTGCCATCAGTGAGGCACAGGGAGATTCACCCCTCCACTTT
CDR3 protein: CAISEAQGDSPLHF

D gene: .
clone size: .
V gene: TRBV29-1
J gene: TRBJ2-7
CDR3 DNA: TGCAGCGCCAGACAGGATACGAAGCAGTACTTC
CDR3 protein: CSARQDTKQYF

D gene: .
clone size: .
V gene: TRBV11-2
J gene: TRBJ2-7
CDR3 DNA: TGTGCCAGCAGCTTAGGCAGATTTCCCCCCTACGAGCAGTACTTC
CDR3 protein: CASSLGRFPPYEQYF

D gene: .
clone size: once
V gene: TRBV9
J gene: TRBJ2-3
CDR3 DNA: TGTGCCAGCAGCGCTAGAACAGTCCTTCATACGCAGTATTTT
CDR3 protein: CASSARTVLHTQYF

D gene: .
clone size: few
V gene: TRBV18
J gene: TRBJ1-2
CDR3 DNA: TGTGCCAGCTCACCACCGGGGGTGAGGGATGGCTACACCTTC
CDR3 protein: CASSPPGVRDGYTF

D gene: .
clone size: .
V gene: TRBV29-1
J gene: TRBJ2-2
CDR3 DNA: TGCAGCGTTGAAGCGAACACCGGGGAGCTGTTTTTT
CDR3 protein: CSVEANTGELFF

D gene: .
clone size: .
V gene: TRBV25-1
J gene: TRBJ1-1
CDR3 DNA: TGTGCCAGCAGTGAAGCAGGGGCGGGGAAGGCTGAAGCTTTCTTT
CDR3 protein: CASSEAGAGKAEAFF

D gene: .
clone size: .
V gene: TRBV12-5
J gene: TRBJ1-1
CDR3 DNA: TGTGCTAGTGGTTGGATTGGCACTGAAGCTTTCTTT
CDR3 protein: CASGWIGTEAFF

D gene: .
clone size: few
V gene: TRBV29-1
J gene: TRBJ2-7
CDR3 DNA: TGCAGCGTCGCGGGGACAGCCTACGAGCAGTACTTC
CDR3 protein: CSVAGTAYEQYF

D gene: TRBD1
clone size: .
V gene: TRBV29-1
J gene: TRBJ2-4
CDR3 DNA: TGCAGCGCTCGGCAGGGGGTAAACATTCAGTACTTC
CDR3 protein: CSARQGVNIQYF

D gene: .
clone size: .
V gene: TRBV13
J gene: TRBJ1-2
CDR3 DNA: TGTGCCAGCAGCTTAGGAAGAGGCTACACCTTC
CDR3 protein: CASSLGRGYTF

D gene: .
clone size: .
V gene: TRBV30
J gene: TRBJ1-1
CDR3 DNA: TGTGCCTGGAGGGGCACGTTTGGCAGCCTAGACACTGAAGCTTTCTTT
CDR3 protein: CAWRGTFGSLDTEAFF

D gene: .
clone size: .
V gene: TRBV29-1
J gene: TRBJ1-1
CDR3 DNA: TGCAGCGTTGTAGGGGCACAGGTAAACACTGAAGCTTTCTTT
CDR3 protein: CSVVGAQVNTEAFF

D gene: .
clone size: .
V gene: TRBV5-6
J gene: TRBJ1-2
CDR3 DNA: TGTGCCAGCAGCTACGGATCGGGCTACACCTTC
CDR3 protein: CASSYGSGYTF

D gene: .
clone size: .
V gene: TRBV30
J gene: TRBJ1-2
CDR3 DNA: TGTGCCTGGACTAAGGGGGGCTCTGGCTACACCTTC
CDR3 protein: CAWTKGGSGYTF

D gene: .
clone size: few
V gene: TRBV6-1
J gene: TRBJ2-5
CDR3 DNA: TGTGCCAGCAGTGAATTGGGCAGGCCCCAAGAGACCCAGTACTTC
CDR3 protein: CASSELGRPQETQYF